The present T cell receptor (beta chain) was sequenced within a study of T cell repertoires in cytomegalovirus infection. Overall study: Selection of CMV epitopes for the study included recently identified HLA-C-restricted and well-studied HLA-B-restricted ones. General study findings and limits: Within the response measured ex vivo, HLA-C-restricted CMV-specific TCR beta clonotypes were dominant.

V was pared by 5 bases and J by 3 bases, with 14 bases between. The V gene's germline CDR1 is MNHEY and CDR2 SMNVEV (reference sequence). The CDR3 covers 14 residues. TCRdb fed the reads into MiXCR, producing one record per CDR3 protein. Of roughly 990,000 distinct CDR3 sequences in the sample, roughly a third were seen once. Concerning this clonotype: Antigen specificity is unknown.

The clonotype comes from a human donor in good health (CMV status not recorded). Some clones in this sample may be carry-over from other donors' samples. The chain has TRBV27 and TRBJ2-7, with a tentative D call TRBD2 (7 bases). Sequencing was performed on cultured CD8+ T cells from PBMCs, taken from culture after CMV antigen stimulation. In DNA form, the CDR3 reads TGTGCCAGCAGTAAGGGGGGGGCTTTCTACGAGCAGTACTTC. Protein sequence: CASSKGGAFYEQYF.